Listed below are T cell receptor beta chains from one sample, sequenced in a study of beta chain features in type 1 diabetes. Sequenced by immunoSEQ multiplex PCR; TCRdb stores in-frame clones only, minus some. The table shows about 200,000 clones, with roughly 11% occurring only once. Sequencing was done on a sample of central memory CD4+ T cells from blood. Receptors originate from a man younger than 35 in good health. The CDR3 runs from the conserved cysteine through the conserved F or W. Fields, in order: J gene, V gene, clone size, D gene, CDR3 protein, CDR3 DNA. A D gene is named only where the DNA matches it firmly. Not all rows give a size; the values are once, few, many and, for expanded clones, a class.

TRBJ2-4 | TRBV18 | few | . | CASSPSGNIQYF | TGTGCCAGCTCACCTTCCGGGAACATTCAGTACTTC
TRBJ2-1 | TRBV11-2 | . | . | CASSLDRAEQFF | TGTGCCAGCAGCTTAGATCGCGCTGAGCAGTTCTTC
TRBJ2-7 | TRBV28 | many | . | CASSWSPVGEQYF | TGTGCCAGCAGCTGGTCTCCTGTCGGCGAGCAGTACTTC
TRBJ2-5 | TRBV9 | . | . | CASSVAQGGETQYF | TGTGCCAGCAGCGTAGCTCAAGGGGGGGAGACCCAGTACTTC
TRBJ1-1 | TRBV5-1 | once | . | CASSLLESSTEAFF | TGCGCCAGCAGCTTACTCGAGTCTAGCACTGAAGCTTTCTTT
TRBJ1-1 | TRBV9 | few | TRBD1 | CASSVGGTGNTEAFF | TGTGCCAGCAGCGTAGGAGGGACAGGGAACACTGAAGCTTTCTTT
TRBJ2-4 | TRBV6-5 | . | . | CASSYSTDGENIQYF | TGTGCCAGCAGTTACTCGACCGATGGGGAAAACATTCAGTACTTC
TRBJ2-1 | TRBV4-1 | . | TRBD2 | CASSRAGTSGYNEQFF | TGCGCCAGCAGCCGAGCCGGGACTAGCGGGTACAATGAGCAGTTCTTC
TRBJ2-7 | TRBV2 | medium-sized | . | CASSYPAYEQYF | TGTGCCAGCAGCTACCCAGCCTACGAGCAGTACTTC
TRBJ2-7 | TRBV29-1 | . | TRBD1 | CSAGQGSVEQYF | TGCAGCGCCGGACAGGGTTCGGTCGAGCAGTACTTC
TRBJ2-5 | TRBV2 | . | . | CASSRRTAQETQYF | TGTGCCAGCAGTCGCAGGACAGCCCAAGAGACCCAGTACTTC
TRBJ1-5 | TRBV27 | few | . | CASSRTNQPQHF | TGTGCCAGCAGTAGGACCAATCAGCCCCAGCATTTT
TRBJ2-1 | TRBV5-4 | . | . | CASSLGLPNEQFF | TGTGCCAGCAGCTTGGGCCTTCCCAATGAGCAGTTCTTC
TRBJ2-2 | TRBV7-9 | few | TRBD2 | CASSTGLAGGGELFF | TGTGCCAGCAGCACCGGACTAGCGGGAGGCGGGGAGCTGTTTTTT
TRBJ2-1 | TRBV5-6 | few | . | CASTKLDLSYNEQFF | TGTGCCAGCACCAAACTAGATCTCTCCTACAATGAGCAGTTCTTC